This T cell receptor beta chain was found in a study of blood T cells in healthy people across ages. General study points: Any changes in expanded clonotypes were possibly confounded, as donor CMV status remained unknown. It was the long-lived donors that had more naive CD4+ cells and higher diversity than aged donors.

Primers used in a second PCR of about 7 to 12 cycles were a sample-barcoded 5' primer and a J-beta primer mix. Each CDR3 protein is one row after TCRdb ran MiXCR on the 5' RACE reads. The sample includes hundreds of thousands of distinct CDR3 sequences, 45% to 50% seen only once; the top ten take around a third. Concerning this clonotype itself: What it recognizes is unknown.

The germline V gene has CDR1 LGHNA and CDR2 YSLEER. V lost 1 base and J lost 3, with 10 bases in between. CDR3 length: 15 residues. The origin of this receptor is a woman aged 55-70 years in good health. The chain has TRBV4-3 and TRBJ1-5, with a weak D call TRBD1 (5 bases). The sequenced material came from blood. The CDR3 DNA reads as TGCGCCAGCAGCCAAGTCCAGGGATACAATCAGCCCCAGCATTTT. Translated: CASSQVQGYNQPQHF.